This section outlines one T cell receptor (beta chain) sequence together with its context. This sample was included in a study of T cell changes during pregnancy in multiple sclerosis. The CDR3 is made up of 14 amino acids. Trimming stripped 4 bases from V and 0 bases from J, with 8 bases between. In germline, CDR1 is MNHNS, CDR2 SASEGT. Here immunoSEQ multiplex PCR was the method, and the copy in TCRdb shows in-frame clones only, minus some. The sample records approximately 46,000 clones, about 90% being singletons. This receptor was obtained from a female donor with multiple sclerosis, enrolled in a pregnancy study. The V and J genes are TRBV6-1 and TRBJ2-3; no reliable D call. The source material was CD4+ T cells from peripheral blood mononuclear cells, sampled after pregnancy. The CDR3 region has the DNA TGTGCCAGCAGTGTCTTATCCAGCACAGATACGCAGTATTTT. Protein product: CASSVLSSTDTQYF.